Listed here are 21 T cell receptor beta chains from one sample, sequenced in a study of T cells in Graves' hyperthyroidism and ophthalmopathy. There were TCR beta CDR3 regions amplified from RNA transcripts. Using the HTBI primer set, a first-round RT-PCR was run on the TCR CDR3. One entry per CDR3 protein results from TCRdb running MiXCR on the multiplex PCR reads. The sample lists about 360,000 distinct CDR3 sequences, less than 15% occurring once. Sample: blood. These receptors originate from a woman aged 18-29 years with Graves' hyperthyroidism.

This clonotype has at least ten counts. DNA for the CDR3: TGTGCCAGCAGTCCCCGGCTGGATAGTTTACAAGAGACCCAGTACTTC. It is translated as CASSPRLDSLQETQYF. The V gene is TRBV12-3 or TRBV12-4, the J gene TRBJ2-5; no clear D gene. This CDR3 comprises 16 residues. Between the trimmed V and J ends, which lost 5 bases and 2 bases, there was a span of 18 bases.

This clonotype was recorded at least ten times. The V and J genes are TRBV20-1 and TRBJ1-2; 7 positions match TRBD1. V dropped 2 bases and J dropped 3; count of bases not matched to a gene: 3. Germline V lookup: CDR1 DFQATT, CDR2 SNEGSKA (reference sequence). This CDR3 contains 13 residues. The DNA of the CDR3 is TGCAGTGCTAGATGGCAGGGGGACTATGGCTACACCTTC. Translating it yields CSARWQGDYGYTF.

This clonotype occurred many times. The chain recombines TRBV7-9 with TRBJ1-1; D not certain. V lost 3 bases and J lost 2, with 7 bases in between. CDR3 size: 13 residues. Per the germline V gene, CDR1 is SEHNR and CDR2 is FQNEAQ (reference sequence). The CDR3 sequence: CASSFPVNTEAFF. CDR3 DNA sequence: TGTGCCAGCAGCTTTCCTGTAAACACTGAAGCTTTCTTT.

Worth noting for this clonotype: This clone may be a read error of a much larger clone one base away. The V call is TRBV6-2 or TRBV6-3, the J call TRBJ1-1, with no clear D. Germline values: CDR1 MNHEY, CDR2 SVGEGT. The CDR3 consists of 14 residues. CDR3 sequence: CASGYSWGNTEAFF. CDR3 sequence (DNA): TGTGCCAGCGGTTACTCTTGGGGGAACACTGAAGCTTTCTTT.

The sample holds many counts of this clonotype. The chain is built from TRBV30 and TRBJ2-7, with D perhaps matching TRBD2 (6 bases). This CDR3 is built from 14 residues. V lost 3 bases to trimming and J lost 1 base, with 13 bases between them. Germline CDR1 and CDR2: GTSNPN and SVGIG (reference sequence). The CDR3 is CAWRPRGGSYEQYF. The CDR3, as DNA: TGTGCCTGGAGACCGCGGGGCGGTTCCTACGAGCAGTACTTC.

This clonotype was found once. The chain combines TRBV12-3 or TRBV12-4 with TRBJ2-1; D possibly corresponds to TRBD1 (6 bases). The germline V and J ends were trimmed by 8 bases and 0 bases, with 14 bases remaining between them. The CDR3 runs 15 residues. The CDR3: CASWRTESSYNEQFF. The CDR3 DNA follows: TGTGCCAGCTGGCGGACAGAAAGCTCCTACAATGAGCAGTTCTTC.

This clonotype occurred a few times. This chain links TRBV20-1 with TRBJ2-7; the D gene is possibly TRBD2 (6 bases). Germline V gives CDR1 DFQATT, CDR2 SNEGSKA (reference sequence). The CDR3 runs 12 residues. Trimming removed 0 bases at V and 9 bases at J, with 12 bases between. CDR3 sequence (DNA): TGCAGTGCTAGAGAACGGGACTCCCGGCAGTACTTC. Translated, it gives CSARERDSRQYF.

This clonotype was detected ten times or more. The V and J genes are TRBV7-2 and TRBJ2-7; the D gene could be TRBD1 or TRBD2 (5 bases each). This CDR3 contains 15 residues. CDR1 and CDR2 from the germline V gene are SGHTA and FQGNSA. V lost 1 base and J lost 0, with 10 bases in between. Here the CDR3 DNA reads TGTGCCAGCAGCTTAGTGGGGGTCAGCTCCTACGAGCAGTACTTC. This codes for CASSLVGVSSYEQYF.

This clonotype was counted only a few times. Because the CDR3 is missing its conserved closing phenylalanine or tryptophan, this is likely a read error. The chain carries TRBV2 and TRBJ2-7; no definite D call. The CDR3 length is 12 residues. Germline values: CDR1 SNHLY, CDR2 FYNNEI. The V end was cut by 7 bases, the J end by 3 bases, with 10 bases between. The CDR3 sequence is CASKDIYYEQYL. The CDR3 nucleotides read TGTGCCAGCAAAGACATCTACTACGAGCAGTACCTC.

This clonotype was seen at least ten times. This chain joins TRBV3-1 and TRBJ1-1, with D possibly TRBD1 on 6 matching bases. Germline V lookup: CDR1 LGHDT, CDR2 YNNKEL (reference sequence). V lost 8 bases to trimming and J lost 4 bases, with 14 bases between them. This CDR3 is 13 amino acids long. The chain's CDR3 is CASSRDMRTEAFF. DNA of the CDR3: TGTGCCAGCTCCCGGGACATGCGCACTGAAGCTTTCTTT.

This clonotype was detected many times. This CDR3 reads CASSWDMEGSGANVLTF. DNA for the CDR3: TGTGCCAGCAGTTGGGATATGGAAGGGTCTGGGGCCAACGTCCTGACTTTC. The chain is built from TRBV28 and TRBJ2-6; no clear D. Germline CDR1 MDHEN, CDR2 SYDVKM. This CDR3 is 17 amino acids long. V was shortened by 4 bases and J by 1 base, with 14 bases between the two germline ends.

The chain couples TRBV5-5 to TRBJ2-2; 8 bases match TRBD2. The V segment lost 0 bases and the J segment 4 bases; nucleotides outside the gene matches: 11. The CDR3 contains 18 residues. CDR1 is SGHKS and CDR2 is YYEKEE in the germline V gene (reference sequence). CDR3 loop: CASSLVIARAGVTGELFF. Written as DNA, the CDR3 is TGTGCCAGCAGCTTGGTCATCGCACGAGCGGGAGTCACCGGGGAGCTGTTTTTT.

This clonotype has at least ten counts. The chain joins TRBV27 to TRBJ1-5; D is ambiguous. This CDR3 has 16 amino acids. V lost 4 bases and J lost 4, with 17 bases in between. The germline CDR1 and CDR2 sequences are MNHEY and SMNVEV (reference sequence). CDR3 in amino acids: CASSSSAAPGNQPQHF. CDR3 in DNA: TGTGCCAGCAGTTCCTCCGCGGCCCCAGGTAATCAGCCCCAGCATTTT.

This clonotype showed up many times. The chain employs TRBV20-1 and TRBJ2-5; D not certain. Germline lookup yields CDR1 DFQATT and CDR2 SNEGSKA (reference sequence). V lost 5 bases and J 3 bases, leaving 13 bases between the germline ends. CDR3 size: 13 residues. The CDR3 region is CSAPTPWEETQYF. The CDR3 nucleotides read TGCAGTGCTCCAACACCGTGGGAAGAGACCCAGTACTTC.

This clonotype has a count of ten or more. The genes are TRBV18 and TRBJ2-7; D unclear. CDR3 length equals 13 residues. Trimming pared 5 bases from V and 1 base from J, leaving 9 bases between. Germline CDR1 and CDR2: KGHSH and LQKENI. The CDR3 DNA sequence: TGTGCCAGCTCAGCAGGATTATCCTACGAGCAGTACTTC. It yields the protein CASSAGLSYEQYF.

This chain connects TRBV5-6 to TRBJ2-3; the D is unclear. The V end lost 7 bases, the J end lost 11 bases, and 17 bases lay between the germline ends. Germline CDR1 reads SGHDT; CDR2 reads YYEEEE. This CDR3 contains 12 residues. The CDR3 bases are TGTGCCAGCGGGTCTAATAGGCTTGGGCAGTATTTT. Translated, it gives CASGSNRLGQYF.

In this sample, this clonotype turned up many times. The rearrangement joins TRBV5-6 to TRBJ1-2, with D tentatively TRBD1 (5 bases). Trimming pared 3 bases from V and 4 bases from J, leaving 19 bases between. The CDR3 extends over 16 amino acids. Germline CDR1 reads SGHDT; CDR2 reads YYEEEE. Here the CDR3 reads CASSWGISPTFYGYTF. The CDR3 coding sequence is TGTGCCAGCAGCTGGGGGATTTCCCCTACCTTCTATGGCTACACCTTC.

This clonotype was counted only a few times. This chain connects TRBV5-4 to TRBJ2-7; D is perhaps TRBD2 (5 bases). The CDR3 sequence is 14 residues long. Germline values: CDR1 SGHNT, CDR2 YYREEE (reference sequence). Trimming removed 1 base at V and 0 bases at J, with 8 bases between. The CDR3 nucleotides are TGTGCCAGCAGCTTGTCGGGGAACTCCTACGAGCAGTACTTC. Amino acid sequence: CASSLSGNSYEQYF.

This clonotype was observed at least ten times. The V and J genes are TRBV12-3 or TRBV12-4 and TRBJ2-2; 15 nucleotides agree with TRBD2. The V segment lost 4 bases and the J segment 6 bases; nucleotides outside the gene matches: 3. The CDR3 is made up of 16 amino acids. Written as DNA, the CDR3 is TGTGCCAGCAGTTCCCGGACTAGCGGGAGGGCCGGGGAGCTGTTTTTT. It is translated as CASSSRTSGRAGELFF.

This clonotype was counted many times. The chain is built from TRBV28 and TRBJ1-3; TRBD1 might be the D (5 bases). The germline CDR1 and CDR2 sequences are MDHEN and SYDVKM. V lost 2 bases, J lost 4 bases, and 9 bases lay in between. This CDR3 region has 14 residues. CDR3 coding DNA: TGTGCCAGCAGTTTAAGGGGTTACGGAAACACCATATATTTT. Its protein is CASSLRGYGNTIYF.

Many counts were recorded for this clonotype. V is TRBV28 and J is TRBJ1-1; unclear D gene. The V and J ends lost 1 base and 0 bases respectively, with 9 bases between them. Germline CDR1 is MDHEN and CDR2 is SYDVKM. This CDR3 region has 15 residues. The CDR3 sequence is CASSLLASMNTEAFF. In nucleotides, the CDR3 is TGTGCCAGCAGTTTATTGGCCAGCATGAACACTGAAGCTTTCTTT.